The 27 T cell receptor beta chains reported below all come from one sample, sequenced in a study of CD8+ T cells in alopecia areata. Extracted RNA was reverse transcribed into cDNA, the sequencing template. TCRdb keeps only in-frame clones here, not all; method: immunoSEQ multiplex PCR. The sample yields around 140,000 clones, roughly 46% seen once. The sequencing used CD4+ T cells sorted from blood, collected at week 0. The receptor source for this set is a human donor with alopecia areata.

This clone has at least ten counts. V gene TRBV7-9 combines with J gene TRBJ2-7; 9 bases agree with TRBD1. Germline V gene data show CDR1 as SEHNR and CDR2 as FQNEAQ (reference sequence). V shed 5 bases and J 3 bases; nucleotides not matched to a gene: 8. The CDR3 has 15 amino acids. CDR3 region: CASSTQGAKGYEQYF. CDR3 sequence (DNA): TGTGCCAGCAGCACACAGGGGGCCAAAGGCTACGAGCAGTACTTC. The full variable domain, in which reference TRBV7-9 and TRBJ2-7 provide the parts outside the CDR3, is DTGVSQNPRHKITKRGQNVTFRCDPISEHNRLYWYRQTLGQGPEFLTYFQNEAQLEKSRLLSDRFSAERPKGSFSTLEIQRTEQGDSAMYLCASSTQGAKGYEQYFGPGTRLTVT.

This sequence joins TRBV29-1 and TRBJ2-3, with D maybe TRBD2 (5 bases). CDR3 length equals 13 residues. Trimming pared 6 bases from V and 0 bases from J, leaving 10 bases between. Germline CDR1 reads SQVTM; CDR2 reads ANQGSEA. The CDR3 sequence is CSVASRSTDTQYF. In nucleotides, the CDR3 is TGCAGCGTGGCTAGCAGAAGCACAGATACGCAGTATTTT.

The CDR3 bases are TGTGCCAGCTCACCCGACGGGACCTATGGCTACACCTTC. This codes for CASSPDGTYGYTF. The chain carries TRBV18 and TRBJ1-2, with D maybe TRBD1 (5 bases). The CDR3 is 13 amino acids. Germline V gene sequence: CDR1 KGHSH, CDR2 LQKENI. V gave up 3 bases and J gave up 4 bases, with 9 bases separating them. The entire variable domain, with the rest obtained from reference TRBV18 and TRBJ1-2, is as follows: NAGVMQNPRHLVRRRGQEARLRCSPMKGHSHVYWYRQLPEEGLKFMVYLQKENIIDESGMPKERFSAEFPKEGPSILRIQQVVRGDSAAYFCASSPDGTYGYTFGSGTRLTVV.

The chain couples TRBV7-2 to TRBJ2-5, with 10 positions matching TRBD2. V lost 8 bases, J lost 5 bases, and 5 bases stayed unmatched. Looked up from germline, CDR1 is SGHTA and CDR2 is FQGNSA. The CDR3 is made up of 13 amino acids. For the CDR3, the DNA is TGTGCCAGCGGAGCGGGAGGGCGGGAGACCCAGTACTTC. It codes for CASGAGGRETQYF.

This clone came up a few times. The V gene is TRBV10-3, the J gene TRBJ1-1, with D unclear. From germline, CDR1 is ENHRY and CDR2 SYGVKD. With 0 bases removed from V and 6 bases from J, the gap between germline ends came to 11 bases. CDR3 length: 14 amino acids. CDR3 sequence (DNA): TGTGCCATCAGTGAGTCGTGGGGTACCGCTGAAGCTTTCTTT. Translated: CAISESWGTAEAFF.

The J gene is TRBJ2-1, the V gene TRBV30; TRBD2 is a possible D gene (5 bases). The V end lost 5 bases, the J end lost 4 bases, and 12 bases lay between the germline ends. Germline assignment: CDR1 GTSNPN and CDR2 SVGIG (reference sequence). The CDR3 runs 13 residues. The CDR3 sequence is CAWSRTLYNEQFF. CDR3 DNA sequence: TGTGCCTGGTCCCGGACTTTGTACAATGAGCAGTTCTTC. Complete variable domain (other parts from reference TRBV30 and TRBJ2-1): SQTIHQWPATLVQPVGSPLSLECTVEGTSNPNLYWYRQAAGRGLQLLFYSVGIGQISSEVPQNLSASRPQDRQFILSSKKLLLSDSGFYLCAWSRTLYNEQFFGPGTRLTVL.

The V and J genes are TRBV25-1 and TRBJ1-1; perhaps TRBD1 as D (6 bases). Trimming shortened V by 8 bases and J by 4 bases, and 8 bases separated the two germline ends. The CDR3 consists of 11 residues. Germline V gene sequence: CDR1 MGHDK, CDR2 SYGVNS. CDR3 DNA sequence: TGTGCCAGCCGCAGGGGCACTGAAGCTTTCTTT. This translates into CASRRGTEAFF.

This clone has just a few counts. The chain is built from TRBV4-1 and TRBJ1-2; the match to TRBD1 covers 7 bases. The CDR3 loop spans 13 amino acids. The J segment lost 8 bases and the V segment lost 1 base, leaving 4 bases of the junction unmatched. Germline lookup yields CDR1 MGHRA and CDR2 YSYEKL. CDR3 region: CASSQATGLGYTF. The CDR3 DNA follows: TGCGCCAGCAGCCAAGCGACAGGGCTGGGCTACACCTTC.

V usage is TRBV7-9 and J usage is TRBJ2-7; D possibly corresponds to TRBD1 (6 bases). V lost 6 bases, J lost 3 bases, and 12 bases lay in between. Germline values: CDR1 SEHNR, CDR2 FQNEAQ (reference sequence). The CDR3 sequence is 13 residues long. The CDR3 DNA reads TGTGCCAGCAGAGACAGGAGAGACTACGAGCAGTACTTC. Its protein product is CASRDRRDYEQYF.

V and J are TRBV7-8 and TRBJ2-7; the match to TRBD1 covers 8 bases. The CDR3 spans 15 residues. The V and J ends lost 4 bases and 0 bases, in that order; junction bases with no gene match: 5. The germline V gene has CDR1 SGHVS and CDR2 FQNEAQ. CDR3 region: CASSSDRGSSYEQYF. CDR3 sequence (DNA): TGTGCCAGCAGCTCCGACAGGGGAAGCTCCTACGAGCAGTACTTC.

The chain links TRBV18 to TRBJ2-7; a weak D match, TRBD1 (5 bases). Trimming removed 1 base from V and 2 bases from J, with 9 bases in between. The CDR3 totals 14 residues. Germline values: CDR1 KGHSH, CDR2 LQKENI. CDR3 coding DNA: TGTGCCAGCTCACCACAGGGGATCCCCTACGAGCAGTACTTC. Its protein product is CASSPQGIPYEQYF.

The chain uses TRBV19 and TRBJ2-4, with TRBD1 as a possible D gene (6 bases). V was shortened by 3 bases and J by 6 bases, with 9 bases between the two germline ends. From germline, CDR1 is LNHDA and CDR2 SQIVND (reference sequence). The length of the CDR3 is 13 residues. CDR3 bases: TGTGCCAGTAGTATCAGGGGCGGAAACATTCAGTACTTC. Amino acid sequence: CASSIRGGNIQYF.

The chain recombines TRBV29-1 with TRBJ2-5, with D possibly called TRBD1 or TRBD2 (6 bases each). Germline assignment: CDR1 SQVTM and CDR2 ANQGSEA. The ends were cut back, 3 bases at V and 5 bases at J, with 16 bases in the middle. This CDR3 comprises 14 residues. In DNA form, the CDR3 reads TGCAGCGTTGATCTGGAGGGGGAATTCGAGACCCAGTACTTC. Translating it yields CSVDLEGEFETQYF.

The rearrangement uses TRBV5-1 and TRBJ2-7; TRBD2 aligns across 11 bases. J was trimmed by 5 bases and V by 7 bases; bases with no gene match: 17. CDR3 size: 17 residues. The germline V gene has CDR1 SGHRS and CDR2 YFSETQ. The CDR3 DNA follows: TGCGCCAGCTCGACAGGGTTTCTAGCGGGAGGTAGGAACGAGCAGTACTTC. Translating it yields CASSTGFLAGGRNEQYF. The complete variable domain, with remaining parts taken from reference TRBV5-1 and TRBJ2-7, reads KAGVTQTPRYLIKTRGQQVTLSCSPISGHRSVSWYQQTPGQGLQFLFEYFSETQRNKGNFPGRFSGRQFSNSRSEMNVSTLELGDSALYLCASSTGFLAGGRNEQYFGPGTRLTVT.

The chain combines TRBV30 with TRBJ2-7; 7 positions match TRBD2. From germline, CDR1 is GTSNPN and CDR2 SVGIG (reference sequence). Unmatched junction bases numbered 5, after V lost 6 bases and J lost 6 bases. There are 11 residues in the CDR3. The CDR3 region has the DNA TGTGCCTGCAACCCTAGCGGCGAGCAGTACTTC. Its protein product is CACNPSGEQYF.

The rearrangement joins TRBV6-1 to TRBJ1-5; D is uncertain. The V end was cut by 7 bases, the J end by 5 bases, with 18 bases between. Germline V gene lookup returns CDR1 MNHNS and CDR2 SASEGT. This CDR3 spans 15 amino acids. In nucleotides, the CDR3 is TGTGCCAGCATCGAAGGGAGGGTTCGCCATCAGCCCCAGCATTTT. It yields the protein CASIEGRVRHQPQHF.

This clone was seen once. This chain's CDR3 is CASRLAGGPTGELFF. The CDR3 DNA is TGTGCCAGCCGGCTAGCGGGAGGTCCCACCGGGGAGCTGTTTTTT. V gene TRBV4-2 combines with J gene TRBJ2-2; 11 nucleotides agree with TRBD2. The length of the CDR3 is 15 residues. Germline CDR1 LGHNA, CDR2 YNFKEQ. Unmatched junction bases numbered 6, after V lost 8 bases and J lost 4 bases.

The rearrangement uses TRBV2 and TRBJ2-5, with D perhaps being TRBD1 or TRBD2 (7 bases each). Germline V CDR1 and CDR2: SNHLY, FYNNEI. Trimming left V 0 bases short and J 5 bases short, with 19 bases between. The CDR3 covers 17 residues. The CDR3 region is CASSEARGGGSRETQYF. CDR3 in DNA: TGTGCCAGCAGTGAAGCGAGGGGAGGGGGCAGTAGGGAGACCCAGTACTTC.

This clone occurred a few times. The CDR3 nucleotides read TGTGCCAGCAGCCAGAGGACGGACCCCGGGGCCCAGTACTTC. Protein: CASSQRTDPGAQYF. The chain uses TRBV9 and TRBJ2-5, with TRBD2 as a possible D gene (5 bases). The CDR3 spans 14 residues. Germline values: CDR1 SGDLS, CDR2 YYNGEE. The V end was cut by 4 bases, the J end by 9 bases, with 19 bases between. The full variable domain, rest sourced from reference TRBV9 and TRBJ2-5, is DSGVTQTPKHLITATGQRVTLRCSPRSGDLSVYWYQQSLDQGLQFLIQYYNGEERAKGNILERFSAQQFPDLHSELNLSSLELGDSALYFCASSQRTDPGAQYFGPGTRLLVL.

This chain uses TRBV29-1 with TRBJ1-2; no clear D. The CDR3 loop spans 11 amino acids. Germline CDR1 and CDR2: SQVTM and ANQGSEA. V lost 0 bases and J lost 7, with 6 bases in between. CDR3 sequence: CSVEEGIGYTF. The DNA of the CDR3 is TGCAGCGTTGAAGAGGGAATTGGCTACACCTTC.

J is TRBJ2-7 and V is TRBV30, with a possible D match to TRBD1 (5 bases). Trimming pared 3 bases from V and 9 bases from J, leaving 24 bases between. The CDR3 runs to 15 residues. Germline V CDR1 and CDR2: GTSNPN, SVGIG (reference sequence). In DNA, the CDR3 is TGTGCCTGGAGCACATTGCCTTGGGGCCCCCTGAGGCAGTACTTC. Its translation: CAWSTLPWGPLRQYF.

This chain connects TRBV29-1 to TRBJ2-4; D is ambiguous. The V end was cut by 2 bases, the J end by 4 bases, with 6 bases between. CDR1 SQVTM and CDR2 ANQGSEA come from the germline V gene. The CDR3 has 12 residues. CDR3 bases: TGCAGCGTTGAATACATGAAAAACATTCAGTACTTC. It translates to CSVEYMKNIQYF.

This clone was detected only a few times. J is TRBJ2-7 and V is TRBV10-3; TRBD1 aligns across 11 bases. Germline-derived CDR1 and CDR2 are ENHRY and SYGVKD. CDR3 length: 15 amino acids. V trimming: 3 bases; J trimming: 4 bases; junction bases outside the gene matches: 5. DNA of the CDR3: TGTGCCATCAGTGAAGGACAGGGGGCAAAGTACGAGCAGTACTTC. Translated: CAISEGQGAKYEQYF.

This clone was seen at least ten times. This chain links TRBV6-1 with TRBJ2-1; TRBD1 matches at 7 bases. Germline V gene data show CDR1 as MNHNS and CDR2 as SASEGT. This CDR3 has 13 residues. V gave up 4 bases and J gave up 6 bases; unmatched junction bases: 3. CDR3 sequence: CASSGPGGNEQFF. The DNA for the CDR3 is TGTGCCAGCAGTGGCCCAGGGGGCAATGAGCAGTTCTTC.

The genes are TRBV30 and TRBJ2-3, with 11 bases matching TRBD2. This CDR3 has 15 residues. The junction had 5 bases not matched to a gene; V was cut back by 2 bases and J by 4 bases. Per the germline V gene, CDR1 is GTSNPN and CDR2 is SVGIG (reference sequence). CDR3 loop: CAWSSLGLAADTQYF. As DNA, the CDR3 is TGTGCCTGGAGTTCCCTGGGACTAGCGGCAGATACGCAGTATTTT.

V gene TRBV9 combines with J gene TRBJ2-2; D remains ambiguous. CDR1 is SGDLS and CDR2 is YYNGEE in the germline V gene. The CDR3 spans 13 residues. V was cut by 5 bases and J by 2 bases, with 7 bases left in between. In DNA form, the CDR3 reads TGTGCCAGCAGTGACCCTAACACCGGGGAGCTGTTTTTT. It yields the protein CASSDPNTGELFF.

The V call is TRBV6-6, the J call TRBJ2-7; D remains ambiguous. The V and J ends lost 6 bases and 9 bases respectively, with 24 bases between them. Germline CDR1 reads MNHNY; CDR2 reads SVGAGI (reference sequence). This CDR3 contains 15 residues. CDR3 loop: CASSDPLSESFPQYF. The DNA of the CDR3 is TGTGCCAGCAGCGATCCTTTGAGCGAAAGCTTTCCGCAGTACTTC.